The 21 T cell receptor beta chains below were found in one sample sequenced in a study of T cell repertoires in cytomegalovirus infection. TCRdb processed the reads anew with MiXCR; each CDR3 protein has one entry. Of some 300,000 distinct CDR3 sequences in the sample, around 9.6% were seen once. The sequencing sample was made of PBMCs. These receptors were obtained from a human donor in good health (CMV status not recorded). Some clones in this sample may be carry-over from other donors' samples.

This chain links TRBV5-1 with TRBJ2-3, with unresolved D. The V end was cut by 1 base, the J end by 0 bases, with 6 bases between. Germline V lookup: CDR1 SGHRS, CDR2 YFSETQ. The CDR3 has 14 residues. CDR3 in amino acids: CASSLTESTDTQYF. In nucleotides, the CDR3 is TGCGCCAGCAGCTTGACGGAGAGCACAGATACGCAGTATTTT. Full variable domain (outside the CDR3, taken from reference TRBV5-1 and TRBJ2-3): KAGVTQTPRYLIKTRGQQVTLSCSPISGHRSVSWYQQTPGQGLQFLFEYFSETQRNKGNFPGRFSGRQFSNSRSEMNVSTLELGDSALYLCASSLTESTDTQYFGPGTRLTVL.

This clonotype was counted a few times. J is TRBJ1-5 and V is TRBV20-1, with D unresolved. The germline V gene has CDR1 DFQATT and CDR2 SNEGSKA (reference sequence). This CDR3 is 13 amino acids long. V was pared by 1 base and J by 3 bases, with 7 bases between. CDR3 in amino acids: CSARGRYNQPQHF. The CDR3 DNA is TGCAGTGCTAGAGGGAGATACAATCAGCCCCAGCATTTT.

This clonotype was recorded at least ten times. The gene calls are TRBV7-8 and TRBJ2-7, with TRBD1 matching 9 bases. This CDR3 has 15 residues. Germline CDR1 is SGHVS and CDR2 is FQNEAQ. V dropped 5 bases and J dropped 4; count of bases not matched to a gene: 9. CDR3 DNA sequence: TGTGCCAGCAGCCCGACACCGGGACAGGGATACGAGCAGTACTTC. Its protein product is CASSPTPGQGYEQYF.

This clonotype has a count of ten or more. J is TRBJ2-3 and V is TRBV6-2 or TRBV6-3; D remains unclear. CDR3 length: 13 residues. Germline V gene lookup returns CDR1 MNHEY and CDR2 SVGEGT. The V end was cut by 0 bases, the J end by 2 bases, with 3 bases between. CDR3 sequence (DNA): TGTGCCAGCAGTTACTCGGACACAGATACGCAGTATTTT. Translating it yields CASSYSDTDTQYF.

The chain uses TRBV20-1 and TRBJ1-2; D may be TRBD1 (5 bases). The V and J ends lost 1 base and 5 bases respectively, with 11 bases between them. CDR1 is DFQATT, CDR2 SNEGSKA, per germline (reference sequence). There are 13 residues in the CDR3. CDR3 DNA: TGCAGTGCTAGAGGGCAGGGACCTTATGGCTACACCTTC. It encodes CSARGQGPYGYTF.

This clonotype came up many times. This rearrangement joins TRBV7-2 to TRBJ1-5, with unresolved D. This CDR3 comprises 13 residues. CDR1 and CDR2 from the germline V gene are SGHTA and FQGNSA. V lost 3 bases and J lost 11, with 14 bases in between. CDR3 DNA sequence: TGTGCCAGCAGCTTCCAGAGGGAGGAGTCCCAGCATTTT. It translates to CASSFQREESQHF.

This clonotype was found many times. DNA of the CDR3: TGTGCCAGCAGTCCGGGGGGCCGGGGTACCGGGGAGCTGTTTTTT. It encodes CASSPGGRGTGELFF. The chain links TRBV12-3 or TRBV12-4 to TRBJ2-2, with a weak D call TRBD2 (7 bases). V lost 5 bases to trimming and J lost 5 bases, with 15 bases between them. There are 15 residues in the CDR3.

This clonotype was counted only a few times. The V call is TRBV4-2, the J call TRBJ2-1; D tentatively fits TRBD1 or TRBD2 (5 bases each). Germline loops: CDR1 LGHNA, CDR2 YNFKEQ. V dropped 0 bases and J dropped 1 base, with 7 bases sitting between them. This CDR3 contains 15 residues. CDR3 residues: CASSQDWGSYNEQFF. DNA for the CDR3: TGTGCCAGCAGCCAAGATTGGGGGTCCTACAATGAGCAGTTCTTC.

This clonotype has only a few counts. The J gene is TRBJ2-4, the V gene TRBV20-1, with D tentatively TRBD2 (6 bases). CDR1 is DFQATT and CDR2 is SNEGSKA in the germline V gene (reference sequence). The CDR3 is 14 amino acids. With 6 bases removed from V and 5 bases from J, the gap between germline ends came to 17 bases. The CDR3 sequence is CSAVDWTKENIQYF. In DNA form, the CDR3 reads TGCAGTGCGGTAGATTGGACTAAAGAAAACATTCAGTACTTC.

There are many counts of this clonotype. The CDR3 region has the DNA TGTGCCAGCAGCTTAGCGCTAAACAGACAAGAGACCCAGTACTTC. It codes for CASSLALNRQETQYF. The chain carries TRBV7-2 and TRBJ2-5; no clear D. This CDR3 is 15 amino acids long. V lost 0 bases and J 2 bases, leaving 10 bases between the germline ends. Germline CDR1 reads SGHTA; CDR2 reads FQGNSA.

This clonotype occurred many times. The CDR3 coding sequence is TGTGCCAGCAGTTTAACGGCAGGAGAGTTGTACTTC. Translation: CASSLTAGELYF. The rearrangement links TRBV12-3 or TRBV12-4 to TRBJ2-7; D is uncertain. The CDR3 loop spans 12 amino acids. V lost 2 bases and J lost 12, with 14 bases in between.

This clonotype was recorded many times. The V gene is TRBV6-1, the J gene TRBJ2-5; TRBD1 matches 8 bases. The junction had 9 bases not matched to a gene; V was cut back by 5 bases and J by 4 bases. Germline CDR1 MNHNS, CDR2 SASEGT. This CDR3 is 15 amino acids long. The CDR3 loop is CASSPQDRASETQYF. The CDR3 region has the DNA TGTGCCAGCAGTCCCCAGGACAGGGCATCAGAGACCCAGTACTTC.

This clonotype was counted at least ten times. This chain links TRBV7-2 with TRBJ2-6; D uncertain. The germline V and J ends were trimmed by 5 bases and 0 bases, with 23 bases remaining between them. The CDR3 is 20 amino acids. Germline CDR1 reads SGHTA; CDR2 reads FQGNSA. The CDR3 sequence: CASSRVIIGSGYSGANVLTF. The CDR3 DNA follows: TGTGCCAGCAGCCGGGTTATAATCGGCAGTGGATACTCTGGGGCCAACGTCCTGACTTTC.

At least ten counts were recorded for this clonotype. This chain links TRBV7-8 with TRBJ1-1; 10 bases map to TRBD1. V trimming: 1 base; J trimming: 0 bases; junction bases outside the gene matches: 8. CDR3 size: 18 residues. Per germline, CDR1 SGHVS and CDR2 FQNEAQ. CDR3 protein: CASSLDWGGTGVNTEAFF. For the CDR3, the DNA is TGTGCCAGCAGCTTAGATTGGGGGGGGACAGGGGTGAACACTGAAGCTTTCTTT. The full variable domain, with the rest looked up from reference TRBV7-8 and TRBJ1-1, is GAGVSQSPRYKVAKRGQDVALRCDPISGHVSLFWYQQALGQGPEFLTYFQNEAQLDKSGLPSDRFFAERPEGSVSTLKIQRTQQEDSAVYLCASSLDWGGTGVNTEAFFGQGTRLTVV.

There are many counts of this clonotype. CDR3 coding DNA: TGTGCCAGCAGCCAGACACTCGAAGGGGAACCTCTCACAGATACGCAGTATTTT. This gives the protein CASSQTLEGEPLTDTQYF. This chain links TRBV7-2 with TRBJ2-3; TRBD1 might be the D (5 bases). The CDR3 spans 18 residues. Germline V gene sequence: CDR1 SGHTA, CDR2 FQGNSA. V lost 5 bases to trimming and J lost 2 bases, with 23 bases between them.

This clonotype was seen repeatedly, ten times or more. The genes are TRBV7-2 and TRBJ2-3; D possibly corresponds to TRBD2 (5 bases). Germline V lookup: CDR1 SGHTA, CDR2 FQGNSA. The CDR3 is 15 residues long. The V gene lost 5 bases and the J gene lost 2 bases, with 14 bases spanning the gap. The CDR3 sequence: CASSPPGILTDTQYF. The CDR3 DNA reads TGTGCCAGCAGCCCCCCCGGGATCCTCACAGATACGCAGTATTTT.

In this sample, this clonotype turned up many times. The genes are TRBV7-6 and TRBJ1-6, with no clear D. The germline V gene has CDR1 SGHVS and CDR2 FNYEAQ. The CDR3 has 17 amino acids. V lost 5 bases, J lost 6 bases, and 20 bases lay in between. The CDR3 protein is CASSPGRSRAVNSPLHF. Here the CDR3 DNA reads TGTGCCAGCAGCCCGGGCAGGAGTCGGGCGGTTAATTCACCCCTCCACTTT.

The chain is built from TRBV20-1 and TRBJ1-3; D gene uncertain. CDR1 is DFQATT, CDR2 SNEGSKA, per germline (reference sequence). CDR3 length equals 16 residues. V lost 3 bases to trimming and J lost 1 base, with 16 bases between them. The CDR3 DNA follows: TGCAGTGCTAGTAGGGATATGAGGCTGTCTGGAAACACCATATATTTT. It codes for CSASRDMRLSGNTIYF.

This clonotype has at least ten counts. V and J are TRBV2 and TRBJ2-2; either TRBD1 or TRBD2 may fit D (6 bases each). The germline CDR1 and CDR2 sequences are SNHLY and FYNNEI. V shed 5 bases and J shed 6 bases, with 7 bases lying between them. The CDR3 is 12 residues long. The CDR3 here is CASSRGAGELFF. CDR3 nucleotide sequence: TGTGCCAGCAGTAGGGGGGCCGGGGAGCTGTTTTTT.

In its sample, this clonotype was seen many times. The chain is built from TRBV20-1 and TRBJ2-7; 8 nucleotides line up with TRBD2. CDR3 length: 13 amino acids. Germline V lookup: CDR1 DFQATT, CDR2 SNEGSKA (reference sequence). Trimming cost V 5 bases and J 1 base; bases outside gene matches: 4. The CDR3 here is CSAGTSWSYEQYF. The CDR3 nucleotides are TGCAGTGCTGGGACTAGTTGGTCCTACGAGCAGTACTTC.

This clonotype was counted many times. One end of the junction fails to match germline, which may point to a read error. V gene TRBV18 combines with J gene TRBJ1-3, with D unresolved. Per germline, CDR1 KGHSH and CDR2 LQKENI. CDR3 size: 16 residues. CDR3 nucleotides: TGTGCCAGCTCATCACCTCTAGGCGCCTCTGGAAACACCATATATTTT. Amino acids: CASSSPLGASGNTIYF.